This T cell receptor (beta chain) was sequenced in a study of blood T cell repertoires in COVID-19. Study-wide context: PBMCs, B-cell-depleted T cells, or T cells were the source of the cDNA or gDNA that made up the material.

As handled by the study authors: Reference gene primer amplification gave nucleated cell count estimates. Method: immunoSEQ multiplex PCR; TCRdb's copy keeps in-frame clones and lacks some. V, J and clone size derive from that table, while D and trimming were established from the DNA sequence. The profile shows some 510,000 clones, roughly 90% of them singletons. Trimming took 7 bases from V and 10 from J; bases not matched to a gene: 10. CDR1 is SQVTM, CDR2 ANQGSEA, per germline. The CDR3 runs 12 residues. This chain joins TRBV29-1 and TRBJ2-1; 7 bases are a match to TRBD1. The specimen sequenced was PBMCs or T cells enriched from blood (not recorded which). This clonotype was sampled from a woman in her forties who had recovered from COVID-19. In DNA form, the CDR3 reads TGCAGCGGCAACAGGGGTACGGGCGAGCAGTTCTTC. Protein sequence: CSGNRGTGEQFF.